The 17 T cell receptor beta chains presented below share a single source sample, sequenced in a study of CD8+ T cells in alopecia areata. Following extraction, RNA underwent reverse transcription to cDNA, which served as the sequencing template. The table came from immunoSEQ multiplex PCR; TCRdb's copy has only in-frame clones and leaves some out. The data hold more than 150,000 clones, with less than 65% observed a single time. Specimen: CD8+ T cells sorted from blood, collected at week 0. All receptors come from a human donor with alopecia areata.

This clone came up a few times. V usage is TRBV18 and J usage is TRBJ2-4, with 7 bases matching TRBD1. This CDR3 contains 14 residues. V lost 3 bases, J lost 6 bases, and 5 bases stayed unmatched. Germline V lookup: CDR1 KGHSH, CDR2 LQKENI. CDR3 DNA sequence: TGTGCCAGCTCACCCGAGACAGGGTCAAACATTCAGTACTTC. It specifies CASSPETGSNIQYF.

The V gene is TRBV4-1, the J gene TRBJ2-6; D not certain. In germline, CDR1 is MGHRA, CDR2 YSYEKL. Trimming removed 3 bases from V and 2 bases from J, with 8 bases in between. This CDR3 contains 15 residues. CDR3 amino acids: CASSQQNTGANVLTF. CDR3 sequence (DNA): TGCGCCAGCAGCCAGCAAAACACTGGGGCCAACGTCCTGACTTTC.

The rearrangement joins TRBV13 to TRBJ2-7; weak D call: TRBD1 (6 bases). Looked up from germline, CDR1 is PRHDT and CDR2 is FYEKMQ (reference sequence). The CDR3 contains 14 residues. V lost 0 bases to trimming and J lost 8 bases, with 14 bases between them. CDR3 loop: CASSLGQGAAKQYF. For the CDR3, the DNA is TGTGCCAGCAGCTTAGGACAGGGTGCTGCCAAGCAGTACTTC.

This clone was found a few times. The chain employs TRBV29-1 and TRBJ2-3, with unresolved D. The ends were cut back, 1 base at V and 0 bases at J, with 8 bases in the middle. CDR3 size: 14 residues. Germline V gives CDR1 SQVTM, CDR2 ANQGSEA. In DNA form, the CDR3 reads TGCAGCGTTGAAGTGGGCAGGAGCACAGATACGCAGTATTTT. Its protein product is CSVEVGRSTDTQYF.

This clone ranks as large. V gene TRBV19 combines with J gene TRBJ2-7, with 8 bases identical to TRBD2. V gave up 5 bases and J gave up 0 bases; unmatched junction bases: 9. From germline, CDR1 is LNHDA and CDR2 SQIVND (reference sequence). The CDR3 totals 16 residues. This chain's CDR3 is CASSPLAGRSSYEQYF. The CDR3 DNA reads TGTGCCAGTAGTCCATTAGCGGGGAGGAGCTCCTACGAGCAGTACTTC.

This chain joins TRBV30 and TRBJ2-6; D is perhaps TRBD1 or TRBD2 (6 bases each). The germline gives CDR1 GTSNPN, CDR2 SVGIG (reference sequence). The CDR3 runs 16 residues. With 3 bases removed from V and 1 base from J, the gap between germline ends came to 13 bases. CDR3 region: CAWSDGGLSGANVLTF. DNA for the CDR3: TGTGCCTGGAGCGACGGGGGCTTGTCTGGGGCCAACGTCCTGACTTTC.

V gene TRBV27 combines with J gene TRBJ2-6; 7 bases are a match to TRBD1. The CDR3 contains 15 residues. J lost 2 bases, V lost 2 bases, and 0 bases had no gene match. Germline V gene data show CDR1 as MNHEY and CDR2 as SMNVEV (reference sequence). CDR3: CASSLQGAGANVLTF. The CDR3 DNA reads TGTGCCAGCAGTTTACAGGGGGCTGGGGCCAACGTCCTGACTTTC.

This clone was detected a few times. The genes are TRBV29-1 and TRBJ2-1, with 7 nucleotides matching TRBD1. The CDR3 contains 14 residues. The germline CDR1 and CDR2 sequences are SQVTM and ANQGSEA. After removal of 2 bases from V and 4 bases from J, the junction contained 5 bases not matched to a gene. CDR3 protein: CSVEFGQEYNEQFF. The CDR3 DNA reads TGCAGCGTTGAATTTGGACAGGAATACAATGAGCAGTTCTTC.

This clone was observed a handful of times. CDR3 sequence reads: CASSEIGYGYTF. In nucleotides, the CDR3 is TGTGCCAGCAGTGAGATCGGCTATGGCTACACCTTC. The chain joins TRBV2 to TRBJ1-2; D gene ambiguous. The CDR3 runs to 12 residues. Trimming shortened V by 3 bases and J by 4 bases, and 6 bases separated the two germline ends. Germline lookup yields CDR1 SNHLY and CDR2 FYNNEI.

This clone was counted only a few times. The V call is TRBV28, the J call TRBJ2-7; D could derive from TRBD1 or TRBD2 (5 bases each). The CDR3 covers 16 residues. V shed 3 bases and J shed 4 bases, with 19 bases lying between them. The germline V gene encodes CDR1 MDHEN and CDR2 SYDVKM. CDR3 protein: CASSFPRVGTRYEQYF. The CDR3 DNA is TGTGCCAGCAGTTTCCCCCGAGTAGGGACGAGGTACGAGCAGTACTTC.

This clone showed up just a few times. In the same sample, other DNA sequences code for this CDR3. The V call is TRBV27, the J call TRBJ1-1; D is unclear. Trimming took off 2 bases at V and 1 base at J, with 5 bases between the two ends. The CDR3 length is 13 residues. In germline, CDR1 is MNHEY, CDR2 SMNVEV (reference sequence). The DNA for the CDR3 is TGTGCCAGCAGTTTAGGTCGGAACACTGAAGCTTTCTTT. As protein: CASSLGRNTEAFF.

The chain uses TRBV15 and TRBJ1-5; D is ambiguous. The CDR3 is 12 residues long. CDR1 is LNHNV and CDR2 is YYDKDF in the germline V gene (reference sequence). V dropped 3 bases and J dropped 4 bases, with 4 bases sitting between them. The CDR3 DNA sequence: TGTGCCACCAGCAGTGTTAATCAGCCCCAGCATTTT. Its protein product is CATSSVNQPQHF.

This clone turned up a few times. The J gene is TRBJ2-4, the V gene TRBV6-5, with 9 bases that match TRBD2. The trim removed 6 bases at V and 5 bases at J, leaving 5 bases unmatched. The V gene's germline CDR1 is MNHEY and CDR2 SVGAGI. The CDR3 covers 14 residues. CDR3 DNA sequence: TGTGCCAGCAGCACTATAGCGGGGGAAAACATTCAGTACTTC. This codes for CASSTIAGENIQYF.

The rearrangement joins TRBV11-2 to TRBJ2-5, with no clear D. The end of the DNA fits TRBJ2-7 better, so the J call may be wrong. CDR3 length: 13 amino acids. CDR1 and CDR2 from the germline V gene are SGHAT and FQNNGV. The CDR3 reads CASSLDFAYEQYF. CDR3 nucleotide sequence: TGTGCCAGCAGCTTAGATTTTGCCTACGAGCAGTACTTC.

The chain recombines TRBV29-1 with TRBJ2-7, with D unresolved. V was cut by 3 bases and J by 1 base, with 7 bases left in between. Looked up from germline, CDR1 is SQVTM and CDR2 is ANQGSEA. The CDR3 is 12 residues long. The CDR3 DNA follows: TGCAGCGTTGAGGTCGGGTCCTACGAGCAGTACTTC. It translates to CSVEVGSYEQYF.

This clone appeared once. V gene TRBV4-2 combines with J gene TRBJ1-1; D is ambiguous. CDR3 size: 14 residues. V lost 0 bases to trimming and J lost 1 base, with 6 bases between them. Germline V gene lookup returns CDR1 LGHNA and CDR2 YNFKEQ. The CDR3 spells CASSQDGPNTEAFF. DNA for the CDR3: TGTGCCAGCAGCCAAGATGGACCGAACACTGAAGCTTTCTTT.

V usage is TRBV9 and J usage is TRBJ2-5, with D perhaps matching TRBD1 (7 bases). Looked up from germline, CDR1 is SGDLS and CDR2 is YYNGEE. Deletions cut 2 bases from V and 5 bases from J, with 16 bases between. This CDR3 spans 15 amino acids. CDR3 amino acids: CASSVYSGGRETQYF. The DNA of the CDR3 is TGTGCCAGCAGCGTTTACTCAGGGGGGAGGGAGACCCAGTACTTC.